Below, 5 T cell receptor beta chains from the same sample are listed, as sequenced in a study of technical replicates of blood from a handful of donors. The table came from immunoSEQ multiplex PCR; TCRdb's copy has only in-frame clones and leaves some out. Here the sample spans about 80,000 clones, about 94% being singletons. Specimen: T cells isolated from PBMCs. The receptors were gathered from a human donor in good health.

The chain carries TRBV11-2 and TRBJ1-2, with no clear D. The germline gives CDR1 SGHAT, CDR2 FQNNGV. The CDR3 has 15 amino acids. Trimming stripped 6 bases from V and 4 bases from J, with 18 bases between. The CDR3 DNA reads as TGTGCCAGCAGACCCCTCGAAGATTTCGGCTATGGCTACACCTTC. This sequence encodes CASRPLEDFGYGYTF.

The CDR3 loop reads CASSLSPDTQYF. The CDR3 DNA follows: TGTGCCAGCAGTCTTAGCCCAGATACGCAGTATTTT. This sequence joins TRBV13 and TRBJ2-3; unclear D gene. V gave up 6 bases and J gave up 4 bases, with 8 bases separating them. This CDR3 contains 12 residues. Germline loops: CDR1 PRHDT, CDR2 FYEKMQ (reference sequence).

This sequence joins TRBV5-6 and TRBJ1-2; 8 bases line up with TRBD1. J was trimmed by 8 bases and V by 4 bases; bases with no gene match: 10. Looked up from germline, CDR1 is SGHDT and CDR2 is YYEEEE. There are 14 residues in the CDR3. The DNA for the CDR3 is TGTGCCAGCAGCCCCGGACAGGGTTTATGGGGCTACACCTTC. It encodes CASSPGQGLWGYTF.

The chain has TRBV28 and TRBJ2-3; weak D call: TRBD1 (5 bases). Per germline, CDR1 MDHEN and CDR2 SYDVKM. The V end was cut by 6 bases, the J end by 3 bases, with 10 bases between. CDR3 size: 13 residues. Here the CDR3 reads CASRIRVTDTQYF. The CDR3 DNA sequence: TGTGCCAGCAGGATCAGGGTTACAGATACGCAGTATTTT.

The chain joins TRBV28 to TRBJ2-7; 9 bases line up with TRBD1. The CDR3 spans 15 residues. CDR1 is MDHEN, CDR2 SYDVKM, per germline. Germline trimming cut 2 bases from V and 4 bases from J; bases unmatched to any gene: 6. The CDR3 is CASSLGDRDNYEQYF. The CDR3 DNA follows: TGTGCCAGCAGTTTAGGGGACAGGGATAATTACGAGCAGTACTTC.